This record looks at one T cell receptor beta chain sequence and its context. In the original processing: Amplification with reference gene primers provided the estimates of nucleated cell counts. The protocol was immunoSEQ multiplex PCR, while the TCRdb copy is restricted to in-frame clones and leaves out a portion. D and trimming were read from the DNA, whereas the V and J calls and clone size are those reported in that table. Of some 380,000 clones listed, about four fifths are singletons. This sample was included in a study of blood T cell repertoires in COVID-19. Sequencing was done on a sample of peripheral blood. The TCR was taken from a human donor with acute or convalescent COVID-19. The donor label of this sample is uncertain.

The CDR3 DNA is TGTGCCAGCAGCCTCCCGGGACTAGCGGGGGGGGATAAAGAGACCCAGTACTTC. Residues: CASSLPGLAGGDKETQYF. J is TRBJ2-5 and V is TRBV5-6; 16 positions match TRBD2. The germline V gene encodes CDR1 SGHDT and CDR2 YYEEEE. The V segment lost 4 bases and the J segment 3 bases; nucleotides outside the gene matches: 9. CDR3 length: 18 amino acids.